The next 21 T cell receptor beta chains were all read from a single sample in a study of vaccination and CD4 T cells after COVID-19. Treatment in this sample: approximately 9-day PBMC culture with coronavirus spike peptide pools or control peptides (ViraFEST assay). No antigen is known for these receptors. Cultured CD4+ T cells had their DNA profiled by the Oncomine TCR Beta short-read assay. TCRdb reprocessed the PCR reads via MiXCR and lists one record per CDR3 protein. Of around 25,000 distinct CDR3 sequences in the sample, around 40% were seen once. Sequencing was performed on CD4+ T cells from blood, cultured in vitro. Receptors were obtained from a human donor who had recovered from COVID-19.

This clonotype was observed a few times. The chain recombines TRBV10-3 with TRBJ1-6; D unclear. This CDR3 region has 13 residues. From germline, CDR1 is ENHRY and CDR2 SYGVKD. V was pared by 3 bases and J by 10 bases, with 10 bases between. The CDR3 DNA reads TGTGCCATCAGTGATCAAGGCCAATCACCCCTCCACTTT. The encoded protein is CAISDQGQSPLHF.

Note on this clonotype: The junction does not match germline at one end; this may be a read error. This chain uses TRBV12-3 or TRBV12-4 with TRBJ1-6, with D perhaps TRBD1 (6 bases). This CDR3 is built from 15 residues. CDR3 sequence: CGSSPDSGYGSPLHF. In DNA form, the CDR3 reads TGTGGCAGCAGCCCGGACAGTGGATATGGTTCACCCCTCCACTTT.

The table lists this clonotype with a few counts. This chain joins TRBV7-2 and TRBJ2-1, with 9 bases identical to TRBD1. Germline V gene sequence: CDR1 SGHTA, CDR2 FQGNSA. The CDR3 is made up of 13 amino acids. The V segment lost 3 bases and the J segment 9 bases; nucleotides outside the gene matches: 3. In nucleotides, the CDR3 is TGTGCCAGCAGCTTGGAGACAGGGGGTGAGCAGTTCTTC. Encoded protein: CASSLETGGEQFF.

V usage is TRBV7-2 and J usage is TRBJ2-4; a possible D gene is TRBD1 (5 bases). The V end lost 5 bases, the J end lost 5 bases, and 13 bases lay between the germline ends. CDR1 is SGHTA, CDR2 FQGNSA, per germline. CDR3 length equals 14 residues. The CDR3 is CASSIRQLENIQYF. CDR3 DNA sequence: TGTGCCAGCAGCATAAGACAGTTGGAAAACATTCAGTACTTC.

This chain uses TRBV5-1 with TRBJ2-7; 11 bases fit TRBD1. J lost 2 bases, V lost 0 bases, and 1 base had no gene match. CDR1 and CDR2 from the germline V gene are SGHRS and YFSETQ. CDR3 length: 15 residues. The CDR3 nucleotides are TGCGCCAGCAGCTTGGCGGGACAGGGGGCCTACGAGCAGTACTTC. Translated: CASSLAGQGAYEQYF.

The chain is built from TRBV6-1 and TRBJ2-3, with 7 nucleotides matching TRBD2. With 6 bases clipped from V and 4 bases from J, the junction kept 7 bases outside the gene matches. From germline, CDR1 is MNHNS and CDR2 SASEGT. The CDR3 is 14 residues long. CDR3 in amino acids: CASSLGAGADTQYF. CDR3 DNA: TGTGCCAGCAGCCTAGGGGCGGGAGCAGATACGCAGTATTTT.

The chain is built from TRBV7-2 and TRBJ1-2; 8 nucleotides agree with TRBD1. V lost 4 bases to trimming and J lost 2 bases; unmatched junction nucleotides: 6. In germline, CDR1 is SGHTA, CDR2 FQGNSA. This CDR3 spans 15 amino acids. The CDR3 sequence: CASSSWTGTNYGYTF. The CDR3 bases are TGTGCCAGCAGCTCCTGGACAGGGACAAACTATGGCTACACCTTC.

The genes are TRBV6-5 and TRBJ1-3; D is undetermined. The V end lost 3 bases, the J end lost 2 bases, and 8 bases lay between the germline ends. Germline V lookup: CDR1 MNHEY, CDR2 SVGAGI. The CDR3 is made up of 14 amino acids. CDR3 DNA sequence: TGTGCCAGCAGTTATATGGGGACTGGAAACACCATATATTTT. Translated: CASSYMGTGNTIYF.

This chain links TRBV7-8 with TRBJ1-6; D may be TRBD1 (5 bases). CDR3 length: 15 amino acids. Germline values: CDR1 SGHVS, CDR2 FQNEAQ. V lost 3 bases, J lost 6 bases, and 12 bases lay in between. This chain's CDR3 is CASSFRADCNSPLHF. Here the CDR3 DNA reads TGTGCCAGCAGCTTCAGGGCAGATTGTAATTCACCCCTCCACTTT.

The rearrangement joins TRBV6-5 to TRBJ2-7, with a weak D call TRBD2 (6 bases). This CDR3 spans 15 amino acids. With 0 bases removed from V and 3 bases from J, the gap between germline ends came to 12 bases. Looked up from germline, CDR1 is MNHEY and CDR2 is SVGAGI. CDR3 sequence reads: CASSYSRGFNYEQYF. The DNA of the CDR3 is TGTGCCAGCAGTTACTCCCGGGGGTTTAACTACGAGCAGTACTTC.

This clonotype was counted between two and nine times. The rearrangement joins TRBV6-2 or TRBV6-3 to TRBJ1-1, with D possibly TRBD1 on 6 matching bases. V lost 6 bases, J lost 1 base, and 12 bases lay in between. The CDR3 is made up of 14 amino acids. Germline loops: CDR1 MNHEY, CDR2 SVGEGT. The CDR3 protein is CASSQSGQNTEAFF. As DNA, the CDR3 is TGTGCCAGCAGCCAATCGGGACAGAACACTGAAGCTTTCTTT.

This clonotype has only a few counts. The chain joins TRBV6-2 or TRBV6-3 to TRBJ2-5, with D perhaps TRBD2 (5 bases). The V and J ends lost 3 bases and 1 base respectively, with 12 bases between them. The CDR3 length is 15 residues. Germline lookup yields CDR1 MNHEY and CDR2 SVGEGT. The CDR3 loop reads CASSYGGPRQETQYF. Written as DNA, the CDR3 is TGTGCCAGCAGTTATGGCGGGCCTCGCCAAGAGACCCAGTACTTC.

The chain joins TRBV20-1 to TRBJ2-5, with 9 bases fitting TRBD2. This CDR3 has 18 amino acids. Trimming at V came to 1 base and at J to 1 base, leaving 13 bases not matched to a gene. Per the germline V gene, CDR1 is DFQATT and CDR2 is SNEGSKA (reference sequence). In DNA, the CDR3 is TGCAGTGCTAGAGGAATCGAACTAGCGGGCCGAGCCCAAGAGACCCAGTACTTC. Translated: CSARGIELAGRAQETQYF.

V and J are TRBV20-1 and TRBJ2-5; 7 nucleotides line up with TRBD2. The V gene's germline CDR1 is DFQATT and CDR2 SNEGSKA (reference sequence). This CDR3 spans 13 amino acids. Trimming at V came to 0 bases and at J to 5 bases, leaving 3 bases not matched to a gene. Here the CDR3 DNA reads TGCAGTGCTAGAGATCCACTAGCGGAGACCCAGTACTTC. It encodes CSARDPLAETQYF.

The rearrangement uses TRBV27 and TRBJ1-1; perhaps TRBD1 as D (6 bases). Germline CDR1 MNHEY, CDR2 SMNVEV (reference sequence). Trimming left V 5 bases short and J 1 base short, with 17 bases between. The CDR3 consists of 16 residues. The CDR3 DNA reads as TGTGCCAGCAGTGTACTAGGGGGACCGCGGAACACTGAAGCTTTCTTT. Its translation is CASSVLGGPRNTEAFF.

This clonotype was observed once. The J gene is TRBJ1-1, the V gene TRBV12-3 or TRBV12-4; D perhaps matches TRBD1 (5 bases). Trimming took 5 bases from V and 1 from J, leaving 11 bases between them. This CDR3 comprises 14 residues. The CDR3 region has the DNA TGTGCCAGCAGTCTGGGACTGGGGAACACTGAAGCTTTCTTT. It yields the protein CASSLGLGNTEAFF.

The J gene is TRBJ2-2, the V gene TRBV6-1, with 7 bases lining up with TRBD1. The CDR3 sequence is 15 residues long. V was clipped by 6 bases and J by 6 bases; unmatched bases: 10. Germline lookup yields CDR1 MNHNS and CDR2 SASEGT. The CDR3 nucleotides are TGTGCCAGCAGGCGCAACTCGGGGACAGCCGGGGAGCTGTTTTTT. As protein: CASRRNSGTAGELFF.

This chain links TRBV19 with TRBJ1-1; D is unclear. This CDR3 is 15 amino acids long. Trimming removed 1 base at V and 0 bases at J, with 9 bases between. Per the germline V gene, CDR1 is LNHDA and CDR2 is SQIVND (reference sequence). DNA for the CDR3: TGTGCCAGTAGTATAGCGGCAGGAATGAACACTGAAGCTTTCTTT. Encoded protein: CASSIAAGMNTEAFF. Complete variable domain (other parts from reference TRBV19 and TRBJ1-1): DGGITQSPKYLFRKEGQNVTLSCEQNLNHDAMYWYRQDPGQGLRLIYYSQIVNDFQKGDIAEGYSVSREKKESFPLTVTSAQKNPTAFYLCASSIAAGMNTEAFFGQGTRLTVV.

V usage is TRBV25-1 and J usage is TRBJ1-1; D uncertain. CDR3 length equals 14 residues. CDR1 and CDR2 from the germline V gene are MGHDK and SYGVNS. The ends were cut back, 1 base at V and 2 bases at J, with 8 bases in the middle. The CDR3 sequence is CASSEWWENTEAFF. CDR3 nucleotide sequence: TGTGCCAGCAGTGAATGGTGGGAAAACACTGAAGCTTTCTTT.

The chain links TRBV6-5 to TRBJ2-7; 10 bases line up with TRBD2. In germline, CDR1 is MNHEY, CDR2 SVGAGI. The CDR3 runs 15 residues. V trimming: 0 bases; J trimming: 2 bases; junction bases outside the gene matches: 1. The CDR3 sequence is CASSYSTSGPYEQYF. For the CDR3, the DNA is TGTGCCAGCAGTTACTCGACTAGCGGGCCCTACGAGCAGTACTTC.

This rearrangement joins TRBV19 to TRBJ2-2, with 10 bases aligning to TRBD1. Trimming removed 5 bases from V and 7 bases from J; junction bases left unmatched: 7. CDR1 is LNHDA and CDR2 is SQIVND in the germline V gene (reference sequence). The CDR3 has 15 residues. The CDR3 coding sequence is TGTGCCAGTAGTTCGGGACAGGGGATCGGCGGGGAGCTGTTTTTT. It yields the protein CASSSGQGIGGELFF. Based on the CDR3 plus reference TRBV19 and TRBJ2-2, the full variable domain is DGGITQSPKYLFRKEGQNVTLSCEQNLNHDAMYWYRQDPGQGLRLIYYSQIVNDFQKGDIAEGYSVSREKKESFPLTVTSAQKNPTAFYLCASSSGQGIGGELFFGEGSRLTVL.